The sequence of this T cell receptor beta chain was determined in a study of blood T cell repertoires in COVID-19. Overall study context: The United States, Italy and Spain were the sources of the acute and convalescent COVID-19 samples. Sources were T cells, B-cell-depleted T cells, or PBMCs; the material itself was cDNA or gDNA.

In the study's own analysis: Amplification of reference gene primers was used by the study to estimate nucleated cell counts. Some clones are missing from TCRdb's copy, which holds only in-frame ones; the method was immunoSEQ multiplex PCR. V and J calls and clone size follow that table, whereas D and trimming were derived from the DNA. The sample shows about 65,000 clones, about 93% of them seen only once. The germline gives CDR1 KGHSH, CDR2 LQKENI. CDR3 length: 14 residues. Trimming cost V 5 bases and J 4 bases, with 9 bases left between them. The receptor comes from a man aged 65-85 years with active COVID-19. This rearrangement joins TRBV18 to TRBJ1-6; a weak D match, TRBD1 (6 bases). The sample consisted of peripheral blood. The CDR3 bases are TGTGCCAGCTCAAGAGACAGGTATAATTCACCCCTCCACTTT. Translation: CASSRDRYNSPLHF.